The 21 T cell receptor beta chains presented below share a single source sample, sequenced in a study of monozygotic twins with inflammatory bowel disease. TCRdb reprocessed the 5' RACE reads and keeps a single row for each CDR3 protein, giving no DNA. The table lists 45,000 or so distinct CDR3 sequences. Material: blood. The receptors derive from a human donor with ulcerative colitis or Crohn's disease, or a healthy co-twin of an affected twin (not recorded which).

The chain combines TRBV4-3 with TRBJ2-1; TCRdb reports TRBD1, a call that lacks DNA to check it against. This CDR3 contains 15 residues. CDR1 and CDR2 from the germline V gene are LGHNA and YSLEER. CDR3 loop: CASSPGQGIVGEQFF.

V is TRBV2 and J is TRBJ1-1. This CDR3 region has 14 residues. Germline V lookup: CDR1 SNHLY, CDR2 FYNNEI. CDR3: CASSGVSVNTEAFF.

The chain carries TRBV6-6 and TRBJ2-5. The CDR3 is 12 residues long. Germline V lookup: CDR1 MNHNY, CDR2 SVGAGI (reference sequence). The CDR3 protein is CASRYIGQTQYF.

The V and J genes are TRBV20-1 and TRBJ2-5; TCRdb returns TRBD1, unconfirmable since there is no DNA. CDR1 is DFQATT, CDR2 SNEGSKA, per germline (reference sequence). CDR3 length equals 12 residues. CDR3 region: CSNRGLGETQYF.

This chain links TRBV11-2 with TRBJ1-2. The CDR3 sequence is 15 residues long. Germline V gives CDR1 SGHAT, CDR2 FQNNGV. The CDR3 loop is CASSLEGSNNYGYTF.

CDR3 sequence: CARGGQGDSPLHF. The chain joins TRBV30 to TRBJ1-6; TCRdb returns TRBD1, unconfirmable since there is no DNA. CDR3 length: 13 amino acids. Germline CDR1 and CDR2: GTSNPN and SVGIG (reference sequence).

This CDR3 reads CASSLDGRPTYEQYF. The chain recombines TRBV5-1 with TRBJ2-7. The CDR3 has 15 amino acids. In germline, CDR1 is SGHRS, CDR2 YFSETQ. The full variable domain, with the rest looked up from reference TRBV5-1 and TRBJ2-7, is KAGVTQTPRYLIKTRGQQVTLSCSPISGHRSVSWYQQTPGQGLQFLFEYFSETQRNKGNFPGRFSGRQFSNSRSEMNVSTLELGDSALYLCASSLDGRPTYEQYFGPGTRLTVT.

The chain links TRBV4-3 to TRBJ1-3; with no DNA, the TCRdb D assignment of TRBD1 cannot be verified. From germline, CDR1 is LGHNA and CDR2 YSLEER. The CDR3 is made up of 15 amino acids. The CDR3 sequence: CASSQAGASGNTIYF.

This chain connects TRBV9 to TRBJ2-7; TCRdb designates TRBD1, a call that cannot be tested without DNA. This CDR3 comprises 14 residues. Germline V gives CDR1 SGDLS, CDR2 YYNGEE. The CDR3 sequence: CASSGGFNPYEQYF.

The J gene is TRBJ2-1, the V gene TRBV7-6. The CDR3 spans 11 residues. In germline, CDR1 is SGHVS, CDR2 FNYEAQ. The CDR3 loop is CASSLVGEQFF.

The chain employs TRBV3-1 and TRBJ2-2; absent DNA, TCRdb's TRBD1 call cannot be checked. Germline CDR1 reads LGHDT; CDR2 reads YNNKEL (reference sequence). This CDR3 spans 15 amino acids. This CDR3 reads CASRRRGTDTGELFF.

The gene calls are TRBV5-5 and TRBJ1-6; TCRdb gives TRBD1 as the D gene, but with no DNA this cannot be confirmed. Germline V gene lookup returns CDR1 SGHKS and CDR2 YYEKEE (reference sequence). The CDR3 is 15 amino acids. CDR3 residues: CASSLQGAGNSPLHF. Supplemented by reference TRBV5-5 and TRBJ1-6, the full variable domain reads DAGVTQSPTHLIKTRGQQVTLRCSPISGHKSVSWYQQVLGQGPQFIFQYYEKEERGRGNFPDRFSARQFPNYSSELNVNALLLGDSALYLCASSLQGAGNSPLHFGNGTRLTVT.

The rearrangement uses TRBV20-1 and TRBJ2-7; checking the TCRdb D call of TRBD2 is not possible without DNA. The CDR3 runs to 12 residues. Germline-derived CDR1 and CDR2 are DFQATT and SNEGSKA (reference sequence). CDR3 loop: CSARTDGPEQYF.

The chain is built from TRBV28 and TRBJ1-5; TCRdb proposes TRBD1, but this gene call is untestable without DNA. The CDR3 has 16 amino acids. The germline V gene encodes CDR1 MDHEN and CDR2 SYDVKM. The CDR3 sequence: CASSPSRGKGNQPQHF.

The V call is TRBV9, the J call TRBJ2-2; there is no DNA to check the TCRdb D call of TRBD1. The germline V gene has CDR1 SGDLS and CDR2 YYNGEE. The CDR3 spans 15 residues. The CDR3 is CASSPGTGYTGELFF.

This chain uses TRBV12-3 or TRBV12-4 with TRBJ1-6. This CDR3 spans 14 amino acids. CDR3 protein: CASSLMGPNSPLHF.

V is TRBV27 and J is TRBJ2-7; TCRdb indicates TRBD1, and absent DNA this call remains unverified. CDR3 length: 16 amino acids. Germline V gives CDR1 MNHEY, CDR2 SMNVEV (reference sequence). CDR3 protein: CASSLSPGTAFDEQYF.

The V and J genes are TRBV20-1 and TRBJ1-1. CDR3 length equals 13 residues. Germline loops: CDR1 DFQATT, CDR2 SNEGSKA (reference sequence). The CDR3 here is CSPRRAGNTEAFF.

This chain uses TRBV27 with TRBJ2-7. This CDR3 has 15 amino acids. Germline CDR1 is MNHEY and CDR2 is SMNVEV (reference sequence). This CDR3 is CASSFMDRLATEQYF.

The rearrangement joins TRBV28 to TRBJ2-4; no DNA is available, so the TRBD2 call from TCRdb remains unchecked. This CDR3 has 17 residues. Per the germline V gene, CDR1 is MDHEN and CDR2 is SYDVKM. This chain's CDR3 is CASSLAGGTLAKNIQYF.

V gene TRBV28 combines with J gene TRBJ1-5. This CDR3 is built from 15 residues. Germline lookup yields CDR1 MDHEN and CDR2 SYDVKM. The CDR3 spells CASSVMGSTDQPQHF.